The 31 T cell receptor beta chains presented below share a single source sample, sequenced in a study of vaccination and CD4 T cells after COVID-19. Stated time point: late sampling 161 to 241 days after vaccination in a few convalescent patients. Treatment noted: approximately nine-day PBMC culture with coronavirus spike peptide pools or control peptides (ViraFEST assay). Cultured CD4+ T-cell DNA underwent Oncomine TCR Beta short-read sequencing. In TCRdb, the PCR reads were re-called with MiXCR into one record per CDR3 protein. Of approximately 15,000 distinct CDR3 sequences in the sample, under 55% were seen once. No antigens are known for them. Specimen: CD4+ T cells from blood, cultured in vitro, collected about 7 months after SARS-CoV-2 vaccination. These receptors all stem from a human donor who had recovered from COVID-19.

As to this clonotype: With a much larger clone just one base away, this may be a read error. The V and J genes are TRBV24-1 and TRBJ2-7; a possible D gene is TRBD2 (6 bases). Trimming took 5 bases from V and 9 from J, leaving 19 bases between them. The germline V gene has CDR1 KGHDR and CDR2 SFDVKD. The CDR3 sequence is 14 residues long. The CDR3: CATSAGQGLGGQYF. The CDR3, as DNA: TGTGCCACCAGTGCTGGGCAGGGACTGGGCGGGCAGTACTTC.

The chain joins TRBV20-1 to TRBJ1-5; 12 bases are shared with TRBD1. V shed 0 bases and J 10 bases; nucleotides not matched to a gene: 10. CDR1 and CDR2 from the germline V gene are DFQATT and SNEGSKA (reference sequence). The CDR3 loop spans 16 amino acids. The CDR3 DNA sequence: TGCAGTGCTAGAGAGATAGGGACAGGGGGCTCACCTCCCCAGCATTTT. It specifies CSAREIGTGGSPPQHF.

The chain links TRBV7-9 to TRBJ2-6; the D is unclear. CDR1 SEHNR and CDR2 FQNEAQ come from the germline V gene (reference sequence). V lost 5 bases to trimming and J lost 1 base, with 9 bases between them. CDR3 length: 15 amino acids. The CDR3 here is CASSVDLSGANVLTF. The CDR3 nucleotides are TGTGCCAGCAGCGTAGACTTATCTGGGGCCAACGTCCTGACTTTC. Full variable domain (rest looked up from reference TRBV7-9 and TRBJ2-6): DTGVSQNPRHKITKRGQNVTFRCDPISEHNRLYWYRQTLGQGPEFLTYFQNEAQLEKSRLLSDRFSAERPKGSFSTLEIQRTEQGDSAMYLCASSVDLSGANVLTFGAGSRLTVL.

The J gene is TRBJ1-2, the V gene TRBV27; 11 nucleotides line up with TRBD1. Germline-derived CDR1 and CDR2 are MNHEY and SMNVEV (reference sequence). With 4 bases clipped from V and 4 bases from J, the junction kept 11 bases outside the gene matches. The CDR3 extends over 17 amino acids. For the CDR3, the DNA is TGTGCCAGCAGTTCATCGGGACAGGGGGAAAGGGGCTATGGCTACACCTTC. As protein: CASSSSGQGERGYGYTF.

A note on this clonotype: One junction end disagrees with the germline gene, perhaps due to a read error. The chain couples TRBV7-7 to TRBJ2-5; 7 bases line up with TRBD1. The CDR3 runs to 13 residues. CDR1 SSHAT and CDR2 FNYEAQ come from the germline V gene (reference sequence). CDR3 residues: CASSNRDSETQYF. The DNA for the CDR3 is TGTGCTAGCAGCAACCGGGACAGCGAGACCCAGTACTTC.

The chain links TRBV2 to TRBJ1-2; D possibly corresponds to TRBD1 (6 bases). Germline CDR1 reads SNHLY; CDR2 reads FYNNEI. The CDR3 has 13 residues. Trimming left V 4 bases short and J 4 bases short, with 10 bases between. The CDR3 DNA sequence: TGTGCCAGCAGTGGGACAGCACTCTATGGCTACACCTTC. As protein: CASSGTALYGYTF.

This clonotype turned up a few times. The chain joins TRBV6-1 to TRBJ2-7; D may be TRBD1 (6 bases). Germline lookup yields CDR1 MNHNS and CDR2 SASEGT. V gave up 6 bases and J gave up 2 bases, with 14 bases separating them. The CDR3 contains 14 residues. The CDR3 protein is CASRFDRNTYEQYF. The CDR3 nucleotides are TGTGCCAGCAGATTTGACAGGAATACCTACGAGCAGTACTTC.

This chain joins TRBV24-1 and TRBJ2-7; D uncertain. CDR3 length equals 14 residues. V lost 9 bases, J lost 0 bases, and 14 bases lay in between. Germline V gene data show CDR1 as KGHDR and CDR2 as SFDVKD. The CDR3 DNA sequence: TGTGCCACCCCTGCAATCTTGGCCTCCTACGAGCAGTACTTC. Its translation: CATPAILASYEQYF.

The CDR3, as DNA: TGTGCCAGCACGGATAGCGGGGGCCCACGGGAGACCCAGTACTTC. It yields the protein CASTDSGGPRETQYF. The V and J genes are TRBV25-1 and TRBJ2-5; 9 bases agree with TRBD2. Per germline, CDR1 MGHDK and CDR2 SYGVNS. The V segment lost 7 bases and the J segment 5 bases; nucleotides outside the gene matches: 11. This CDR3 has 15 residues.

The rearrangement links TRBV6-1 to TRBJ2-7; 9 bases agree with TRBD1. With 3 bases clipped from V and 5 bases from J, the junction kept 5 bases outside the gene matches. Germline-derived CDR1 and CDR2 are MNHNS and SASEGT. This CDR3 has 14 amino acids. The CDR3 nucleotides are TGTGCCAGCAGTGACTGGACAGGGGCCGACGAGCAGTACTTC. This encodes CASSDWTGADEQYF.

The chain employs TRBV20-1 and TRBJ1-2; D might be TRBD1 (6 bases). Germline assignment: CDR1 DFQATT and CDR2 SNEGSKA (reference sequence). This CDR3 spans 14 amino acids. This CDR3 reads CSAVGTTMEHGYTF. The CDR3, as DNA: TGCAGCGCTGTGGGGACAACCATGGAGCATGGCTACACCTTC.

The chain employs TRBV7-2 and TRBJ2-1, with 11 bases that match TRBD2. The germline CDR1 and CDR2 sequences are SGHTA and FQGNSA. The J segment lost 7 bases and the V segment lost 5 bases, leaving 10 bases of the junction unmatched. CDR3 size: 16 residues. The CDR3 DNA sequence: TGTGCCAGCAGCGTTACTAGCGGGAGCGGCTGGAATGAGCAGTTCTTC. This codes for CASSVTSGSGWNEQFF.

The chain employs TRBV6-1 and TRBJ1-1; D remains ambiguous. The CDR3 is 13 residues long. The V gene lost 6 bases and the J gene lost 1 base, with 9 bases spanning the gap. The germline CDR1 and CDR2 sequences are MNHNS and SASEGT. This CDR3 is CASRERGNTEAFF. As DNA, the CDR3 is TGTGCCAGCAGAGAACGGGGGAACACTGAAGCTTTCTTT.

The V call is TRBV7-9, the J call TRBJ2-1, with TRBD1 matching over 8 bases. Germline CDR1 is SEHNR and CDR2 is FQNEAQ (reference sequence). The junction had 0 bases not matched to a gene; V was cut back by 4 bases and J by 4 bases. This CDR3 comprises 13 residues. The CDR3 loop reads CASSWTGYNEQFF. The CDR3 bases are TGTGCCAGCAGCTGGACAGGGTACAATGAGCAGTTCTTC.

The chain combines TRBV7-9 with TRBJ2-2; no firm D call. From germline, CDR1 is SEHNR and CDR2 FQNEAQ (reference sequence). This CDR3 is 14 amino acids long. V lost 1 base, J lost 7 bases, and 10 bases lay in between. The CDR3 bases are TGTGCCAGCAGCTTAGGAGTGTTGGGCGGGGAGCTGTTTTTT. Translated, it gives CASSLGVLGGELFF.

By frequency in the sample, this clonotype is medium-sized. V and J are TRBV20-1 and TRBJ1-2, with TRBD1 identical over 8 bases. Trimming cost V 0 bases and J 6 bases; bases outside gene matches: 6. This CDR3 has 14 amino acids. The germline gives CDR1 DFQATT, CDR2 SNEGSKA (reference sequence). The CDR3 region is CSARDGRGLDGYTF. DNA for the CDR3: TGCAGTGCTAGAGATGGCAGGGGGCTCGATGGCTACACCTTC.

A single count supports this clonotype. The V and J genes are TRBV5-4 and TRBJ1-2, with TRBD1 matching 7 bases. V lost 3 bases and J lost 6; bases outside the gene matches: 8. Germline values: CDR1 SGHNT, CDR2 YYREEE (reference sequence). This CDR3 comprises 14 residues. In DNA, the CDR3 is TGTGCCAGCAGCTCCGGGAGCAGGGGGGATGGCTACACCTTC. Translation gives CASSSGSRGDGYTF.

V gene TRBV6-4 combines with J gene TRBJ2-7, with 13 nucleotides matching TRBD2. CDR3 size: 17 residues. Per germline, CDR1 MRHNA and CDR2 SNTAGT. The V segment lost 5 bases and the J segment 2 bases; nucleotides outside the gene matches: 9. The CDR3 here is CASSFGLAGAPTYEQYF. The CDR3, as DNA: TGTGCCAGCAGTTTTGGACTAGCGGGGGCCCCCACCTACGAGCAGTACTTC.

This clonotype was observed a handful of times. The chain links TRBV7-2 to TRBJ1-5; tentative D call: TRBD1 (5 bases). Germline V lookup: CDR1 SGHTA, CDR2 FQGNSA. The CDR3 spans 13 residues. V was trimmed by 2 bases and J by 5 bases, leaving 7 bases between them. The CDR3: CASSLQGDQPQHF. DNA of the CDR3: TGTGCCAGCAGCTTACAGGGCGATCAGCCCCAGCATTTT.

The rearrangement links TRBV20-1 to TRBJ2-2; 9 bases fit TRBD2. The V gene end was trimmed by 3 bases and the J gene end by 4 bases; junction bases not matched to a gene: 9. Looked up from germline, CDR1 is DFQATT and CDR2 is SNEGSKA (reference sequence). The CDR3 covers 16 residues. The CDR3 coding sequence is TGCAGTGCTAGTCGGGCGGGGGGGGGATCCACCGGGGAGCTGTTTTTT. Translated: CSASRAGGGSTGELFF.

The J gene is TRBJ1-2, the V gene TRBV20-1; unclear D gene. With 7 bases removed from V and 1 base from J, the gap between germline ends came to 10 bases. This CDR3 spans 12 amino acids. CDR1 DFQATT and CDR2 SNEGSKA come from the germline V gene (reference sequence). The CDR3 sequence is CSVTTVNYGYTF. The CDR3, as DNA: TGCAGTGTTACGACGGTTAACTATGGCTACACCTTC.

CDR3: CASNGDMNTEAFF. As DNA, the CDR3 is TGTGCCAGTAACGGTGATATGAACACTGAAGCTTTCTTT. The gene calls are TRBV7-9 and TRBJ1-1; no clear D. This CDR3 spans 13 amino acids. Trimming took off 9 bases at V and 0 bases at J, with 11 bases between the two ends. CDR1 and CDR2 from the germline V gene are SEHNR and FQNEAQ (reference sequence).

This clonotype was seen a few times. CDR3 loop: CASGLTGGADTQYF. The CDR3 DNA is TGTGCCAGCGGTCTGACGGGAGGGGCAGATACGCAGTATTTT. The genes are TRBV7-9 and TRBJ2-3; 8 positions match TRBD2. The V gene end was trimmed by 8 bases and the J gene end by 4 bases; junction bases not matched to a gene: 8. The germline gives CDR1 SEHNR, CDR2 FQNEAQ (reference sequence). The CDR3 loop spans 14 amino acids.

V usage is TRBV6-1 and J usage is TRBJ2-1; D may correspond to TRBD1 or TRBD2 (5 bases each). This CDR3 has 14 residues. V shed 5 bases and J shed 9 bases, with 17 bases lying between them. Germline-derived CDR1 and CDR2 are MNHNS and SASEGT. CDR3 loop: CASSTSWGSGEQFF. CDR3 sequence (DNA): TGTGCCAGCAGTACCTCTTGGGGGAGCGGTGAGCAGTTCTTC.

V usage is TRBV20-1 and J usage is TRBJ2-1, with D possibly being TRBD1 or TRBD2 (5 bases each). Germline lookup yields CDR1 DFQATT and CDR2 SNEGSKA (reference sequence). This CDR3 has 13 residues. Trimming removed 3 bases from V and 10 bases from J, with 16 bases in between. CDR3 loop: CSARGPSFGEQFF. DNA of the CDR3: TGCAGTGCTAGGGGACCCTCCTTTGGGGAGCAGTTCTTC.

The J gene is TRBJ1-1, the V gene TRBV7-9, with 11 bases aligning to TRBD1. CDR3 length equals 14 residues. With V trimmed by 5 bases and J by 7 bases, 6 bases remained unmatched. In germline, CDR1 is SEHNR, CDR2 FQNEAQ (reference sequence). CDR3 in amino acids: CASSLRTGGGEAFF. CDR3 nucleotides: TGTGCCAGCAGCCTAAGGACAGGGGGCGGTGAAGCTTTCTTT.

The V gene is TRBV20-1, the J gene TRBJ2-3; D is unresolved. V gave up 3 bases and J gave up 3 bases, with 4 bases separating them. The length of the CDR3 is 11 residues. CDR1 DFQATT and CDR2 SNEGSKA come from the germline V gene (reference sequence). The CDR3 here is CSARNTDTQYF. The CDR3 region has the DNA TGCAGTGCTAGGAATACAGATACGCAGTATTTT.

The chain carries TRBV10-3 and TRBJ2-7; D perhaps matches TRBD1 (5 bases). The germline CDR1 and CDR2 sequences are ENHRY and SYGVKD. This CDR3 contains 15 residues. V was shortened by 2 bases and J by 0 bases, with 11 bases between the two germline ends. CDR3 amino acids: CAISETTVSSYEQYF. The CDR3 DNA reads TGTGCCATCAGTGAGACGACAGTGAGCTCCTACGAGCAGTACTTC.

This clonotype was observed a handful of times. The V call is TRBV25-1, the J call TRBJ2-5; D gene unclear. Germline values: CDR1 MGHDK, CDR2 SYGVNS. This CDR3 contains 12 residues. Trimming removed 6 bases at V and 5 bases at J, with 10 bases between. The CDR3 is CASRGPSETQYF. As DNA, the CDR3 is TGTGCCAGCAGGGGCCCGAGTGAGACCCAGTACTTC.

The genes are TRBV2 and TRBJ1-6, with TRBD1 matching over 7 bases. With V trimmed by 5 bases and J by 10 bases, 5 bases remained unmatched. CDR1 and CDR2 (germline): SNHLY, FYNNEI. The CDR3 loop spans 13 amino acids. CDR3 region: CASSPTGDSPLHF. The CDR3 DNA sequence: TGTGCCAGCAGTCCCACAGGGGACTCACCCCTCCACTTT.

The rearrangement uses TRBV6-1 and TRBJ2-3; D gene uncertain. CDR3 length equals 13 residues. CDR1 and CDR2 (germline): MNHNS, SASEGT. V was shortened by 6 bases and J by 2 bases, with 9 bases between the two germline ends. The CDR3 loop reads CASRPYYTDTQYF. The CDR3 DNA is TGTGCCAGCAGACCTTATTACACAGATACGCAGTATTTT.